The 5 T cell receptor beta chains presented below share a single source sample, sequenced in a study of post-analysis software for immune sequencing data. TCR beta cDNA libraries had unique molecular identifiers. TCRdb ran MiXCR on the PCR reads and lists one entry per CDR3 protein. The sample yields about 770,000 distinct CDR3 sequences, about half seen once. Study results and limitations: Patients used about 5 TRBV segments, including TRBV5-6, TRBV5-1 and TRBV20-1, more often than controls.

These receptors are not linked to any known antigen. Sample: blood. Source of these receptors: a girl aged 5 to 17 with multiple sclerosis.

The DNA for the CDR3 is TGTGCCAGCAGTTTAGCCGGGACAGGGATGGGCGAGCAGTACTTC. Translation gives CASSLAGTGMGEQYF. The chain links TRBV12-3 or TRBV12-4 to TRBJ2-7; the match to TRBD1 covers 9 bases. V shed 0 bases, J shed 6 bases, and the junction held 6 bases outside the gene matches. The CDR3 sequence is 15 residues long.

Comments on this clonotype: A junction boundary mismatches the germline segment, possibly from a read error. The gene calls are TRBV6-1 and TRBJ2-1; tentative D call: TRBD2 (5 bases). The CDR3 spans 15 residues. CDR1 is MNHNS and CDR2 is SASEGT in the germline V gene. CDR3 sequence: CASSEYSAYYSEQFF. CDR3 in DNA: TGTGCCAGCAGTGAATATAGCGCCTACTACAGTGAGCAGTTCTTC.

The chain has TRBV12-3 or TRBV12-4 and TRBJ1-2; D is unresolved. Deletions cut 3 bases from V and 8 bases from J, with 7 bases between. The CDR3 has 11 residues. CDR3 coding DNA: TGTGCCAGCAGTTTCTCCAGAGGCTACACCTTC. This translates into CASSFSRGYTF.

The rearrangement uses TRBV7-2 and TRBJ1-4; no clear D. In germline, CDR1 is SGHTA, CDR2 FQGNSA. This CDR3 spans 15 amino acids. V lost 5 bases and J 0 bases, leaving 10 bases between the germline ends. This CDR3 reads CASSALGATNEKLFF. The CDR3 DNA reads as TGTGCCAGCAGCGCCCTGGGAGCAACTAATGAAAAACTGTTTTTT.

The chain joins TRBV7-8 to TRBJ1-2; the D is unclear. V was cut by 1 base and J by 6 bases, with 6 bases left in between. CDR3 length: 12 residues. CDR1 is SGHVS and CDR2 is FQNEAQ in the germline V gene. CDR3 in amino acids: CASSLVANGYTF. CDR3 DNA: TGTGCCAGCAGCTTAGTAGCGAATGGCTACACCTTC.